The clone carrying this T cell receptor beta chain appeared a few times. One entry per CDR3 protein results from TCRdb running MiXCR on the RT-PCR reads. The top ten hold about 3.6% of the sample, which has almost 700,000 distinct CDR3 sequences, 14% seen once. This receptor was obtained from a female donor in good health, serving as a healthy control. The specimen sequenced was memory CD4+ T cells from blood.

The CDR3 loop reads CASSVSAANTEAFF. CDR3 DNA: TGCGCCAGCAGCGTGTCAGCAGCTAACACTGAAGCTTTCTTT. The chain couples TRBV5-1 to TRBJ1-1; D unresolved. V was shortened by 4 bases and J by 2 bases, with 12 bases between the two germline ends. The germline V gene has CDR1 SGHRS and CDR2 YFSETQ. The CDR3 covers 14 residues.